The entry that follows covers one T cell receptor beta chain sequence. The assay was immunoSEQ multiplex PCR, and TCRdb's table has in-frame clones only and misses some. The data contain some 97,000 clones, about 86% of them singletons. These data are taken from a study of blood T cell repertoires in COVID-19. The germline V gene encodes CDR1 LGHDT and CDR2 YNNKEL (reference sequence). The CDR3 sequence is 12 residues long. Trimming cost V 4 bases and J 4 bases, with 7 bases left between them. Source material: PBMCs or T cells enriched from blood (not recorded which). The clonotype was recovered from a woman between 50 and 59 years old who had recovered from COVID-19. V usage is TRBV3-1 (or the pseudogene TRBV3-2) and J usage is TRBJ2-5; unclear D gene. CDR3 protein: CASSLLGETQYF. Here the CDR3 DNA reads TGTGCCAGCAGCCTCCTAGGAGAGACCCAGTACTTC.